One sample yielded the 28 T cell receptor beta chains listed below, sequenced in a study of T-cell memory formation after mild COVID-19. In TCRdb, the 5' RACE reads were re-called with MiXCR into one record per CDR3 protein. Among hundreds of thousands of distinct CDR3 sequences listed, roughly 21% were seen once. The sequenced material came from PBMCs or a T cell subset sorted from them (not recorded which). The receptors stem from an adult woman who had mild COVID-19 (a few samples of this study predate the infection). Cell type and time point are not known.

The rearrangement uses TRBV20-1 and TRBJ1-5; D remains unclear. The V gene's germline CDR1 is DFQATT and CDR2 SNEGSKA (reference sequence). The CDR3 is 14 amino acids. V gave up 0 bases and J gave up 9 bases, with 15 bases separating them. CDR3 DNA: TGCAGTGCTAGAGATCATAGGCCCCTCCGGCCCCAGCATTTT. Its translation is CSARDHRPLRPQHF.

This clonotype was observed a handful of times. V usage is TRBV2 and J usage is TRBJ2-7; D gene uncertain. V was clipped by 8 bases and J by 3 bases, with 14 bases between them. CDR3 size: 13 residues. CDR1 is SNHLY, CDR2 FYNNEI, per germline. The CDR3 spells CASSPSGDYEQYF. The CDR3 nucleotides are TGTGCCAGCTCCCCGAGTGGGGACTACGAGCAGTACTTC.

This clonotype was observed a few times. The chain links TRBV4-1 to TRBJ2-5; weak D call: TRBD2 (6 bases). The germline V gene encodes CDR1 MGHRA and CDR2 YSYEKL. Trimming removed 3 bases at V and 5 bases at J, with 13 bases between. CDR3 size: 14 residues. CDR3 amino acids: CASSQLGLIETQYF. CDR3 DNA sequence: TGCGCCAGCAGCCAGCTGGGACTTATCGAGACCCAGTACTTC.

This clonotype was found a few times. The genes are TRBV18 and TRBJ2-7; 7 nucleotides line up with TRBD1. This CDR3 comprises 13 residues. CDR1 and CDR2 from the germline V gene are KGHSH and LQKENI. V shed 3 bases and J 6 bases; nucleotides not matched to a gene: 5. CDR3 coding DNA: TGTGCCAGCTCACCGCTGGACAGGTTCGAGCAGTACTTC. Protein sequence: CASSPLDRFEQYF. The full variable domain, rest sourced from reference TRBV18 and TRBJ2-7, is NAGVMQNPRHLVRRRGQEARLRCSPMKGHSHVYWYRQLPEEGLKFMVYLQKENIIDESGMPKERFSAEFPKEGPSILRIQQVVRGDSAAYFCASSPLDRFEQYFGPGTRLTVT.

CDR3 sequence (DNA): TGTGCCAGCAGCTCAAGAGCAAGATCGAACACTGAAGCTTTCTTT. It is translated as CASSSRARSNTEAFF. The chain links TRBV9 to TRBJ1-1; D remains unclear. CDR1 SGDLS and CDR2 YYNGEE come from the germline V gene. The CDR3 runs to 15 residues. Trimming left V 4 bases short and J 1 base short, with 14 bases between. The full variable domain, rest sourced from reference TRBV9 and TRBJ1-1, is DSGVTQTPKHLITATGQRVTLRCSPRSGDLSVYWYQQSLDQGLQFLIQYYNGEERAKGNILERFSAQQFPDLHSELNLSSLELGDSALYFCASSSRARSNTEAFFGQGTRLTVV.

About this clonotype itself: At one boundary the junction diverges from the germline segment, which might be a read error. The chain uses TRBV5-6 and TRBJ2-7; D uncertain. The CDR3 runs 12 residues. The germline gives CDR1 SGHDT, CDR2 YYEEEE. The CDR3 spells CARSLVAYEQYF. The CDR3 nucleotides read TGTGCCAGAAGCTTGGTAGCCTACGAGCAGTACTTC.

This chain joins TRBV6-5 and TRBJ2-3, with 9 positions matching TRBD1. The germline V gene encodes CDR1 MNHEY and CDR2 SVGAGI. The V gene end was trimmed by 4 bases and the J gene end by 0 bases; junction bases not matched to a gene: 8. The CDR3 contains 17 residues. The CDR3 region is CASSLSGTGSSTDTQYF. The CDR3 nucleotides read TGTGCCAGCAGTTTATCGGGGACAGGGTCTAGCACAGATACGCAGTATTTT.

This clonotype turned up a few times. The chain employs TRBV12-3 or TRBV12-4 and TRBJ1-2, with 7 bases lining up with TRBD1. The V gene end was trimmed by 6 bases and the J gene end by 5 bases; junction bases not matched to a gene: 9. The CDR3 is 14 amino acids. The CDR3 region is CASSPWDRGYGYTF. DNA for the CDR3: TGTGCCAGCAGCCCCTGGGACAGAGGGTATGGCTACACCTTC.

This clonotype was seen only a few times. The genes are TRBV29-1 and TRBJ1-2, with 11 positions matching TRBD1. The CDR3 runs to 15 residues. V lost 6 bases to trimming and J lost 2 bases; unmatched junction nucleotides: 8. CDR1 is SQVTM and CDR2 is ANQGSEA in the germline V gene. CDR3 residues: CSVWTGTGGNYGYTF. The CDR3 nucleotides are TGCAGCGTGTGGACCGGGACAGGGGGGAACTATGGCTACACCTTC.

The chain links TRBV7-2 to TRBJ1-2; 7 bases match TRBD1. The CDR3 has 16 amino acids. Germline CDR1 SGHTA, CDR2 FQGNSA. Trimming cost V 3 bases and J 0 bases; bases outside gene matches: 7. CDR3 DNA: TGTGCCAGCAGCTTGGGGACAGCTAGATCTAACTATGGCTACACCTTC. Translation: CASSLGTARSNYGYTF.

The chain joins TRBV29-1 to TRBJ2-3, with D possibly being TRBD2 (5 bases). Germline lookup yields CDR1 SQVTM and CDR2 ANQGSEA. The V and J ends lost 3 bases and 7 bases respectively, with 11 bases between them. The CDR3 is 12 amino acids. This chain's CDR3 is CSVDRLGNTQYF. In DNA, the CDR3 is TGCAGCGTTGACAGGCTCGGGAATACGCAGTATTTT.

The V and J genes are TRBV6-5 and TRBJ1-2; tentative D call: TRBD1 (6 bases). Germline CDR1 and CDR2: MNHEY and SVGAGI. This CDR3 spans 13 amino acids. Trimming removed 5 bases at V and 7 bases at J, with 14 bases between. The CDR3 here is CASSPDSRGGYTF. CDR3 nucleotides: TGTGCCAGCAGTCCGGACAGCCGCGGTGGCTACACCTTC.

Here the CDR3 DNA reads TGTGCCAGCAACAGCCGAGGGACGGCGGACGAGCAGTACTTC. Its protein product is CASNSRGTADEQYF. V gene TRBV6-6 combines with J gene TRBJ2-7; TRBD1 or TRBD2 may be the D gene (5 bases each). Deletions cut 7 bases from V and 5 bases from J, with 18 bases between. The germline gives CDR1 MNHNY, CDR2 SVGAGI (reference sequence). This CDR3 spans 14 amino acids.

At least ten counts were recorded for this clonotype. CDR3 in DNA: TGTGCCAGCAGCTCGGACAGATACAATCAGCCCCAGCATTTT. Its translation is CASSSDRYNQPQHF. The gene calls are TRBV7-2 and TRBJ1-5, with D perhaps TRBD1 (6 bases). The CDR3 contains 14 residues. V was trimmed by 4 bases and J by 3 bases, leaving 10 bases between them. Germline values: CDR1 SGHTA, CDR2 FQGNSA.

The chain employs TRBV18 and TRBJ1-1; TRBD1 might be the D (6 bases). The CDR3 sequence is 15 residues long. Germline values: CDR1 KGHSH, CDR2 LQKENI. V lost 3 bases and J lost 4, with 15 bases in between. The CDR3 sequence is CASSPTQTGITEAFF. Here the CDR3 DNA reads TGTGCCAGCTCACCGACCCAAACAGGGATCACTGAAGCTTTCTTT.

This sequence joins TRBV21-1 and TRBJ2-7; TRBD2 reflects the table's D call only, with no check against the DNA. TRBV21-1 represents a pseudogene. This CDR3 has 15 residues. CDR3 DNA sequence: TGTGCCAGCAGCAATAGGCTAGCGGATTCCTACGAGCAGTACTTC. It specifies CASSNRLADSYEQYF.

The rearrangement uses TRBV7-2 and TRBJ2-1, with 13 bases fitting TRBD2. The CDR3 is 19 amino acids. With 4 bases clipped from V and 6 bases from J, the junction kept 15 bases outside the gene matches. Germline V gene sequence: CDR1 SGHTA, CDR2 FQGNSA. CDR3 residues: CASSYQPVLAGGGGNEQFF. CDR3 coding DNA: TGTGCCAGCAGCTACCAACCCGTACTAGCGGGAGGGGGTGGCAATGAGCAGTTCTTC.

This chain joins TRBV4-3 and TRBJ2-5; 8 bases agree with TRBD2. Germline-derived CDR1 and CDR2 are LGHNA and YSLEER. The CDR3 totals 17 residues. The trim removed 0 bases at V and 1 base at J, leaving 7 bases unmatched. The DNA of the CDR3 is TGCGCCAGCAGCCAAGATCTAAGCGGGAGCGCCCAAGAGACCCAGTACTTC. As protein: CASSQDLSGSAQETQYF.

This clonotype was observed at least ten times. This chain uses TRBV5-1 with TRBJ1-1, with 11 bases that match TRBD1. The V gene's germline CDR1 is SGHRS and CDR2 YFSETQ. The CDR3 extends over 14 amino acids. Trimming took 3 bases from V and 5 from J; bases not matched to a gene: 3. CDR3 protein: CASSSGQGATEAFF. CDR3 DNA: TGCGCCAGCAGCTCAGGACAGGGGGCAACTGAAGCTTTCTTT.

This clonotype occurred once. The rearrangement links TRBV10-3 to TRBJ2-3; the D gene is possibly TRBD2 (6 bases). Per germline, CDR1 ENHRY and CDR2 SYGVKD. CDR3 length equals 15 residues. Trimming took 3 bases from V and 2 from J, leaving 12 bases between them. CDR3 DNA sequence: TGTGCCATCAGTGACATAGCGGAAGTCACAGATACGCAGTATTTT. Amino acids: CAISDIAEVTDTQYF.

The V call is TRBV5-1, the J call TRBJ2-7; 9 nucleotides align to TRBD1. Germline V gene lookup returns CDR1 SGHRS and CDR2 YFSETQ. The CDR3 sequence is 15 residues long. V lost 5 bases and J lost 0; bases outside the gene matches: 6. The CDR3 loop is CASRFLDRGSYEQYF. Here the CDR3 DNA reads TGCGCCAGCAGATTTCTGGACAGGGGCTCCTACGAGCAGTACTTC.

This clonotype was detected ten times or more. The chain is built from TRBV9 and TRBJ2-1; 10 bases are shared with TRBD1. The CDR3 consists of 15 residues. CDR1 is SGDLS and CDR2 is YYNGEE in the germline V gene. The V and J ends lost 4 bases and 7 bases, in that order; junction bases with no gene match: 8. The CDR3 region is CASSPTGQGRNEQFF. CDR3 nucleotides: TGTGCCAGCAGCCCTACGGGACAGGGGAGGAATGAGCAGTTCTTC.

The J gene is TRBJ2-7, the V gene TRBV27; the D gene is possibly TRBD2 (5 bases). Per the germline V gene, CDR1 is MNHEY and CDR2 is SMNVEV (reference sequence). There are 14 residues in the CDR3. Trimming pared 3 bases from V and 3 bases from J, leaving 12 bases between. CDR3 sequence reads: CASSFSGNLYEQYF. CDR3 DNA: TGTGCCAGCAGTTTTTCCGGGAACCTCTACGAGCAGTACTTC.

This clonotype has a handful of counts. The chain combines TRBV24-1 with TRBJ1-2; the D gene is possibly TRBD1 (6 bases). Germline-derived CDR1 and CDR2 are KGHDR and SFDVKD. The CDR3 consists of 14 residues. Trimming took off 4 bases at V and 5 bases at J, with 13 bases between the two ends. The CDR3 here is CATSDSGTPYGYTF. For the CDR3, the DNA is TGTGCCACCAGTGACTCCGGGACACCTTATGGCTACACCTTC.

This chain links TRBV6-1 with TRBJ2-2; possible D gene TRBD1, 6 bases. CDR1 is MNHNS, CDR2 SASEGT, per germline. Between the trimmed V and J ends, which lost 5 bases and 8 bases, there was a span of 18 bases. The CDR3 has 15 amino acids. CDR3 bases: TGTGCCAGCAGTTCATCGTACAGGGATACTGGGGAGCTGTTTTTT. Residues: CASSSSYRDTGELFF.

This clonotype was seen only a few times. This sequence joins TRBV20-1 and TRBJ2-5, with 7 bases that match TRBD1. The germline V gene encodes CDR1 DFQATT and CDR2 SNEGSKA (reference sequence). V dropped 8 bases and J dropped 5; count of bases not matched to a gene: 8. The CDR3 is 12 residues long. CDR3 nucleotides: TGCAGTTCACAGGGGCTCGTGGAGACCCAGTACTTC. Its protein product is CSSQGLVETQYF.

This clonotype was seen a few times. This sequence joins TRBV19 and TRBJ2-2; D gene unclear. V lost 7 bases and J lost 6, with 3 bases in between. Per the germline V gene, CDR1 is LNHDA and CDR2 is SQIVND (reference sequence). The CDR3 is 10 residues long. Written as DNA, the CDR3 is TGTGCCAGTAAGGCCGGGGAGCTGTTTTTT. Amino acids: CASKAGELFF.

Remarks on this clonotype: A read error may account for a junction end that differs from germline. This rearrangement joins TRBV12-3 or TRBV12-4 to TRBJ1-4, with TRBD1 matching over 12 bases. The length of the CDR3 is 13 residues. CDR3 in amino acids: CATSGQGAEKLSF. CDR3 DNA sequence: TGTGCCACCTCGGGACAGGGGGCTGAAAAACTGTCTTTT.